This T cell receptor (beta chain) was captured in a study of blood T cell repertoires in COVID-19. In assigning cohorts, the study relied on participant-reported clinical history. The CDR3 spans 13 residues. Trimming took 3 bases from V and 6 from J; bases not matched to a gene: 5. Germline V CDR1 and CDR2: SGHDT, YYEEEE. Sequencing was performed with immunoSEQ multiplex PCR; in TCRdb, only in-frame clones are kept and a portion is missing. The sample lists 300,000 to 400,000 clones, about 88% occurring once. This TCR was recovered from a woman younger than 45 who had recovered from COVID-19. The source material was PBMCs or T cells enriched from blood (not recorded which). The chain recombines TRBV5-6 with TRBJ1-1; 7 bases agree with TRBD1. DNA for the CDR3: TGTGCCAGCAGCTCGACAGGGATGGCTGAAGCTTTCTTT. Protein sequence: CASSSTGMAEAFF.